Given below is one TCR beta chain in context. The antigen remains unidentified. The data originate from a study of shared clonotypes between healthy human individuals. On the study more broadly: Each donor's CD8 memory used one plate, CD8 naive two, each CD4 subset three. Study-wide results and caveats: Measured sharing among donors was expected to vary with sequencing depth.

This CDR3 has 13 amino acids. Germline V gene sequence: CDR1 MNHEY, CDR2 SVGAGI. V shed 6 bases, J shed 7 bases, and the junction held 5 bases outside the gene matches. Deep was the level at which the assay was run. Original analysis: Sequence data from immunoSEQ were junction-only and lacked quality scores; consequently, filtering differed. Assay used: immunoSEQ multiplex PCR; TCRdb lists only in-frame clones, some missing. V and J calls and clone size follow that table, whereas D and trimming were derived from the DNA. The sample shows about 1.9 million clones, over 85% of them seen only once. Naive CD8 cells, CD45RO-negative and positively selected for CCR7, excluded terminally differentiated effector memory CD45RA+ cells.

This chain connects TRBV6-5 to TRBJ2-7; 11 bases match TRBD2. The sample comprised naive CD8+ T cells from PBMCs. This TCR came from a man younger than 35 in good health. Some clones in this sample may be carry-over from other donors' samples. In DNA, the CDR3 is TGTGCCAGCAGCAAAGGGACTAGCGGTGAGCAGTACTTC. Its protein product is CASSKGTSGEQYF.